This record covers a single T cell receptor beta chain. The antigen is not known. The data derive from a study of CD8 T cells in Susac syndrome. Findings and limits, study-wide: In Susac syndrome, the CD4+ T cell repertoires did not show clonal expansion.

The CDR3 length is 13 residues. The ends were cut back, 0 bases at V and 1 base at J, with 3 bases in the middle. Germline CDR1 SGHDN, CDR2 FVKESK. A quantity of about 0.45 to 1 ug RNA underwent reverse transcription using random hexamers. TCRdb processed the immunoSEQ multiplex PCR reads anew with MiXCR; each CDR3 protein has one entry. The sample holds about 140,000 distinct CDR3 sequences, approximately 96% seen once. Sequencing targeted TCR beta in T cells from blood (CD8+ and CD4+). The V gene is TRBV14, the J gene TRBJ1-2; D remains unclear. Sequenced input: CD4+ T cells from PBMCs. This TCR derives from a human donor with Susac syndrome. The CDR3 region has the DNA TGTGCCAGCAGCCAAGATCTTAACTATGGCTACACCTTC. Translating gives CASSQDLNYGYTF.